A single sample gave rise to the 19 T cell receptor beta chains below, sequenced in a study of molecular identifiers for immune sequencing clone quantification. TCRdb re-called the PCR reads through MiXCR, storing one row per CDR3 protein. The table has hundreds of thousands of distinct CDR3 sequences, 25% seen once. Sequencing was performed on naive CD8+ T cells from blood, with Jurkat cell RNA spiked in. Documented subset: FACS-sorted CD8+CD4-CCR7+CD45RA+ naive T cells. Receptors originate from a human donor in good health. Some libraries in this study had Jurkat cell RNA spiked in.

This clonotype showed up many times. This chain connects TRBV20-1 to TRBJ2-3; no clear D. The CDR3 has 18 residues. CDR1 and CDR2 from the germline V gene are DFQATT and SNEGSKA (reference sequence). The ends were cut back, 0 bases at V and 1 base at J, with 20 bases in the middle. In DNA, the CDR3 is TGCAGTGCTAGAGAATTCTCCGGGCAGTCCCTCCGCACAGATACGCAGTATTTT. This sequence encodes CSAREFSGQSLRTDTQYF.

This clonotype was detected once. Because it lacks the conserved phenylalanine or tryptophan at the end, this CDR3 is likely a read error. The chain carries TRBV29-1 and TRBJ2-7; D is perhaps TRBD1 (5 bases). This CDR3 spans 14 amino acids. CDR1 is SQVTM and CDR2 is ANQGSEA in the germline V gene. V dropped 4 bases and J dropped 4 bases, with 17 bases sitting between them. CDR3 amino acids: CSVVDQGGSYEQYL. The CDR3 nucleotides read TGCAGCGTTGTAGACCAGGGTGGCTCTTACGAGCAGTACCTC.

This clonotype came up a few times. Its ends do not fully match the called genes, so a read error is possible. The chain links TRBV5-3 to TRBJ2-6; D unresolved. TRBV5-3 is an open reading frame whose function is uncertain. CDR3 size: 16 residues. The CDR3 DNA follows: TGTGCCAGCAGCTGGAGTAGCTTCTCTGGGGCCAACGTCCTGACTTTC. This translates into CASSWSSFSGANVLTF.

This clonotype has only a few counts. V is TRBV29-1 and J is TRBJ2-1; 11 nucleotides line up with TRBD2. Trimming took 7 bases from V and 2 from J; bases not matched to a gene: 7. The CDR3 sequence is 15 residues long. Per germline, CDR1 SQVTM and CDR2 ANQGSEA. The CDR3 loop is CSGEGTSGTYNEQFF. The DNA of the CDR3 is TGCAGCGGAGAAGGGACTAGCGGAACCTACAATGAGCAGTTCTTC.

In its sample, this clonotype was seen many times. This chain joins TRBV5-4 and TRBJ2-7; weak D call: TRBD1 (5 bases). V lost 1 base and J lost 3, with 14 bases in between. The germline CDR1 and CDR2 sequences are SGHNT and YYREEE (reference sequence). The length of the CDR3 is 15 residues. CDR3 sequence: CASSLSWGNGYEQYF. In DNA form, the CDR3 reads TGTGCCAGCAGCTTGTCATGGGGCAATGGCTACGAGCAGTACTTC. Full variable domain (remainder filled in from reference TRBV5-4 and TRBJ2-7): ETGVTQSPTHLIKTRGQQVTLRCSSQSGHNTVSWYQQALGQGPQFIFQYYREEENGRGNFPPRFSGLQFPNYSSELNVNALELDDSALYLCASSLSWGNGYEQYFGPGTRLTVT.

On this clonotype: A much larger clone sits a single nucleotide away, making a read error possible. The chain employs TRBV20-1 and TRBJ2-7, with D maybe TRBD1 (6 bases). In germline, CDR1 is DFQATT, CDR2 SNEGSKA (reference sequence). V was clipped by 6 bases and J by 8 bases, with 14 bases between them. CDR3 length: 11 residues. The CDR3 bases are TGCAGTGCGATGACAGGTCACCAGCAGTACTTC. Protein: CSAMTGHQQYF.

There are a few counts of this clonotype. This may be a read error, as it is one base from a much larger clone. The gene calls are TRBV4-3 and TRBJ2-7; 8 bases are shared with TRBD1. This CDR3 contains 15 residues. The germline V gene encodes CDR1 LGHNA and CDR2 YSLEER. With V trimmed by 0 bases and J by 6 bases, 7 bases remained unmatched. The CDR3, as DNA: TGCGCCAGCAGCCAAGATCAGACAGGGGCCTCCGAGCAGTACTTC. Translation gives CASSQDQTGASEQYF.

The V gene is TRBV5-6, the J gene TRBJ2-1; 8 nucleotides line up with TRBD2. V shed 4 bases and J 7 bases; nucleotides not matched to a gene: 13. Germline-derived CDR1 and CDR2 are SGHDT and YYEEEE. There are 16 residues in the CDR3. The CDR3 region has the DNA TGTGCCAGCAGCCCCCCGGGGGGGCCGTACGGGAATGAGCAGTTCTTC. This encodes CASSPPGGPYGNEQFF.

In this sample, this clonotype turned up once. A much larger clone differs from this one at a single base, so this may be a read error. The chain carries TRBV7-8 and TRBJ1-1; D gene uncertain. CDR1 is SGHVS and CDR2 is FQNEAQ in the germline V gene. The CDR3 totals 12 residues. V lost 5 bases and J lost 7, with 11 bases in between. The CDR3, as DNA: TGTGCCAGCAGCCCCCGAGTCAGTGAAGCTTTCTTT. Translating it yields CASSPRVSEAFF.

Concerning this clonotype itself: A much larger clone differs by one base, so this may be a read error. The chain carries TRBV7-9 and TRBJ2-7; D ambiguous. CDR1 and CDR2 from the germline V gene are SEHNR and FQNEAQ (reference sequence). The germline V and J ends were trimmed by 5 bases and 1 base, with 6 bases remaining between them. The CDR3 consists of 12 residues. In DNA, the CDR3 is TGTGCCAGCAGCATACAGTCCTACGAGCAGTACTTC. Protein: CASSIQSYEQYF.

The rearrangement joins TRBV9 to TRBJ2-5; D is undetermined. Germline V gene data show CDR1 as SGDLS and CDR2 as YYNGEE. The CDR3 totals 13 residues. Trimming pared 5 bases from V and 7 bases from J, leaving 15 bases between. CDR3 coding DNA: TGTGCCAGCAGTGATAGACCCATGGGGACCCAGTACTTC. Translated, it gives CASSDRPMGTQYF. Drawing the rest from reference TRBV9 and TRBJ2-5, the complete variable domain is DSGVTQTPKHLITATGQRVTLRCSPRSGDLSVYWYQQSLDQGLQFLIQYYNGEERAKGNILERFSAQQFPDLHSELNLSSLELGDSALYFCASSDRPMGTQYFGPGTRLLVL.

Ten or more counts support this clonotype. The chain combines TRBV27 with TRBJ1-1; the D gene is possibly TRBD1 (5 bases). With 0 bases removed from V and 4 bases from J, the gap between germline ends came to 15 bases. From germline, CDR1 is MNHEY and CDR2 SMNVEV (reference sequence). The CDR3 length is 16 residues. The CDR3 protein is CASSLSRSRVGTEAFF. The CDR3 DNA follows: TGTGCCAGCAGTTTATCGAGGTCCAGGGTGGGCACTGAAGCTTTCTTT.

This clonotype was seen repeatedly, ten times or more. This chain joins TRBV7-9 and TRBJ2-1; D uncertain. V lost 5 bases and J 2 bases, leaving 13 bases between the germline ends. The V gene's germline CDR1 is SEHNR and CDR2 FQNEAQ (reference sequence). The CDR3 spans 15 residues. The chain's CDR3 is CASSPGPSPYNEQFF. The DNA for the CDR3 is TGTGCCAGCAGCCCCGGGCCCAGCCCCTACAATGAGCAGTTCTTC.

This clonotype has only a few counts. The chain couples TRBV19 to TRBJ2-3, with 9 bases matching TRBD2. There are 15 residues in the CDR3. The V and J ends lost 3 bases and 4 bases, in that order; junction bases with no gene match: 5. The germline CDR1 and CDR2 sequences are LNHDA and SQIVND (reference sequence). CDR3 nucleotides: TGTGCCAGTAGTATGGAACTAGCGGGCTCAGATACGCAGTATTTT. Encoded protein: CASSMELAGSDTQYF.

This clonotype was counted many times. The CDR3 DNA reads as TGTGCCAGCAGTACTAGGACACAAATGAACACTGAAGCTTTCTTT. Amino acids: CASSTRTQMNTEAFF. The V gene is TRBV12-3 or TRBV12-4, the J gene TRBJ1-1, with D maybe TRBD1 (5 bases). This CDR3 has 15 residues. Trimming pared 5 bases from V and 0 bases from J, leaving 13 bases between.

This clonotype was counted a few times. The rearrangement links TRBV14 to TRBJ2-7, with 10 positions matching TRBD2. Trimming at V came to 0 bases and at J to 4 bases, leaving 9 bases not matched to a gene. This CDR3 is 17 amino acids long. The germline V gene encodes CDR1 SGHDN and CDR2 FVKESK. For the CDR3, the DNA is TGTGCCAGCAGCCAAGATCTAGCGGGAGTCAATACATACGAGCAGTACTTC. Amino acid sequence: CASSQDLAGVNTYEQYF. Looking up the rest from reference TRBV14 and TRBJ2-7 gives the full variable domain: EAGVTQFPSHSVIEKGQTVTLRCDPISGHDNLYWYRRVMGKEIKFLLHFVKESKQDESGMPNNRFLAERTGGTYSTLKVQPAELEDSGVYFCASSQDLAGVNTYEQYFGPGTRLTVT.

This clonotype has a count of ten or more. The chain joins TRBV4-2 to TRBJ2-6; perhaps D is TRBD1 or TRBD2 (5 bases each). Germline V gene data show CDR1 as LGHNA and CDR2 as YNFKEQ. This CDR3 comprises 16 residues. V was pared by 8 bases and J by 0 bases, with 14 bases between. The CDR3 coding sequence is TGTGCCAGCGGGGGAATATCCCACTCTGGGGCCAACGTCCTGACTTTC. Translation gives CASGGISHSGANVLTF.

In regard to this clonotype: This may be a read error: a much more frequent sequence differs by one nucleotide. The chain recombines TRBV2 with TRBJ1-5; 7 nucleotides match TRBD1. Germline V lookup: CDR1 SNHLY, CDR2 FYNNEI. CDR3 length: 15 residues. The CDR3 protein is CASSEGQGNPQPQRF. The CDR3 DNA follows: TGTGCCAGCAGTGAAGGACAGGGTAACCCTCAGCCCCAGCGTTTT.

This clonotype appeared many times. This chain connects TRBV28 to TRBJ1-4, with 7 bases that match TRBD1. In germline, CDR1 is MDHEN, CDR2 SYDVKM. V lost 6 bases to trimming and J lost 10 bases; unmatched junction nucleotides: 8. The CDR3 covers 13 residues. The DNA for the CDR3 is TGTGCCAGCAGCGGACAGGTTTACGGAAAACTGTTTTTT. It encodes CASSGQVYGKLFF.